Listed here are 20 T cell receptor beta chains from one sample, sequenced in a study of cytotoxic CD8 clonotypes in ibrutinib-treated CLL. TCRdb's table, derived via immunoSEQ multiplex PCR, lists solely in-frame clones and lacks some. The sample has roughly 190,000 clones, approximately 68% seen once. Source: PBMCs, taken after 24 months of ibrutinib treatment. All receptors come from a human donor with chronic lymphocytic leukemia.

J is TRBJ2-2 and V is TRBV6-5; no firm D call. Germline V gene data show CDR1 as MNHEY and CDR2 as SVGAGI. This CDR3 is 13 amino acids long. The V end was cut by 6 bases, the J end by 5 bases, with 10 bases between. CDR3 sequence reads: CASRTPLTGELFF. For the CDR3, the DNA is TGTGCCAGCAGGACTCCCCTAACCGGGGAGCTGTTTTTT.

This clone was seen only a few times. V and J are TRBV7-9 and TRBJ2-3; tentative D call: TRBD1 (6 bases). Trimming removed 1 base at V and 0 bases at J, with 8 bases between. Per the germline V gene, CDR1 is SEHNR and CDR2 is FQNEAQ (reference sequence). This CDR3 has 15 amino acids. The CDR3 coding sequence is TGTGCCAGCAGCTTAGGGGGGCTGAGCACAGATACGCAGTATTTT. It specifies CASSLGGLSTDTQYF.

This clone was seen once. The chain couples TRBV30 to TRBJ1-2; 7 bases agree with TRBD1. Germline V CDR1 and CDR2: GTSNPN, SVGIG (reference sequence). This CDR3 is built from 13 residues. Unmatched junction bases numbered 2, after V lost 2 bases and J lost 2 bases. The CDR3 nucleotides read TGTGCCTGGAGTCCGACAGGGAACTATGGCTACACCTTC. Protein product: CAWSPTGNYGYTF. The full variable domain, rest sourced from reference TRBV30 and TRBJ1-2, is SQTIHQWPATLVQPVGSPLSLECTVEGTSNPNLYWYRQAAGRGLQLLFYSVGIGQISSEVPQNLSASRPQDRQFILSSKKLLLSDSGFYLCAWSPTGNYGYTFGSGTRLTVV.

The CDR3 coding sequence is TGCGCCAGCAGCCTGGGGCTAGCGGGGAGGAGGAATGAGCAGTTCTTC. Amino acid sequence: CASSLGLAGRRNEQFF. The V gene is TRBV4-3, the J gene TRBJ2-1; 9 nucleotides match TRBD2. Trimming took 4 bases from V and 7 from J; bases not matched to a gene: 11. Germline CDR1 and CDR2: LGHNA and YSLEER. CDR3 length: 16 amino acids.

This clone is medium-sized. The V gene is TRBV30, the J gene TRBJ2-6; no reliable D call. The CDR3 length is 15 residues. CDR1 GTSNPN and CDR2 SVGIG come from the germline V gene (reference sequence). V was pared by 0 bases and J by 2 bases, with 8 bases between. The CDR3 DNA reads as TGTGCCTGGAGTGTTGGTGGGGCTGGGGCCAACGTCCTGACTTTC. Translation: CAWSVGGAGANVLTF. The full variable domain, completed using reference TRBV30 and TRBJ2-6, is SQTIHQWPATLVQPVGSPLSLECTVEGTSNPNLYWYRQAAGRGLQLLFYSVGIGQISSEVPQNLSASRPQDRQFILSSKKLLLSDSGFYLCAWSVGGAGANVLTFGAGSRLTVL.

J is TRBJ2-2 and V is TRBV14; 9 nucleotides agree with TRBD1. Germline CDR1 and CDR2: SGHDN and FVKESK. The CDR3 covers 13 residues. V was pared by 5 bases and J by 7 bases, with 2 bases of the junction left unmatched. CDR3 in amino acids: CASSYRGHGELFF. The DNA of the CDR3 is TGTGCCAGCAGCTACAGGGGGCACGGGGAGCTGTTTTTT.

This sequence joins TRBV11-2 and TRBJ2-1; unclear D gene. Trimming shortened V by 2 bases and J by 3 bases, and 14 bases separated the two germline ends. CDR3 length: 16 amino acids. The germline V gene encodes CDR1 SGHAT and CDR2 FQNNGV. CDR3 amino acids: CASSLFRALLYNEQFF. CDR3 DNA sequence: TGTGCCAGCAGCTTATTTAGGGCCCTACTCTACAATGAGCAGTTCTTC.

The sample holds a few counts of this clone. V and J are TRBV5-4 and TRBJ2-3, with D unclear. Trimming pared 0 bases from V and 1 base from J, leaving 9 bases between. Germline CDR1 SGHNT, CDR2 YYREEE (reference sequence). The CDR3 has 15 residues. The CDR3 DNA reads as TGTGCCAGCAGCTTGGGTGGGATGGGCACAGATACGCAGTATTTT. Translated: CASSLGGMGTDTQYF.

This clone was observed a few times. The J gene is TRBJ1-2, the V gene TRBV6-4, with 7 bases matching TRBD1. CDR1 and CDR2 (germline): MRHNA, SNTAGT. This CDR3 is 13 amino acids long. V lost 5 bases to trimming and J lost 6 bases; unmatched junction nucleotides: 6. The CDR3 sequence: CASSPRQGDGYTF. The CDR3 DNA reads TGTGCCAGCAGTCCACGACAGGGCGATGGCTACACCTTC.

This chain joins TRBV29-1 and TRBJ2-2, with D possibly being TRBD1 (6 bases). This CDR3 comprises 14 residues. With 6 bases removed from V and 5 bases from J, the gap between germline ends came to 16 bases. From germline, CDR1 is SQVTM and CDR2 ANQGSEA. CDR3: CSVAWDTFTGELFF. The CDR3 bases are TGCAGCGTGGCCTGGGACACCTTTACCGGGGAGCTGTTTTTT.

The rearrangement links TRBV13 to TRBJ2-3; D is ambiguous. The germline V and J ends were trimmed by 2 bases and 1 base, with 4 bases remaining between them. Per germline, CDR1 PRHDT and CDR2 FYEKMQ (reference sequence). This CDR3 is built from 13 residues. The chain's CDR3 is CASSLTGTDTQYF. In nucleotides, the CDR3 is TGTGCCAGCAGCTTAACAGGCACAGATACGCAGTATTTT.

V gene TRBV14 combines with J gene TRBJ2-1; 8 bases map to TRBD1. The CDR3 is 12 amino acids. Germline V CDR1 and CDR2: SGHDN, FVKESK. V shed 4 bases and J 15 bases; nucleotides not matched to a gene: 8. The CDR3 region is CASSRDRTTRFF. Here the CDR3 DNA reads TGTGCCAGCAGCCGGGACAGGACCACTCGGTTCTTC.

The chain recombines TRBV6-6 with TRBJ1-5, with 8 bases that match TRBD1. The CDR3 is 15 residues long. Germline V lookup: CDR1 MNHNY, CDR2 SVGAGI (reference sequence). The ends lost 7 bases at V and 5 bases at J; junction bases unmatched: 10. CDR3 residues: CASTDPGTGHQPQHF. The CDR3 DNA is TGTGCCAGCACCGACCCCGGGACAGGACATCAGCCCCAGCATTTT.

V and J are TRBV27 and TRBJ1-2; a weak D match, TRBD1 (6 bases). CDR1 MNHEY and CDR2 SMNVEV come from the germline V gene (reference sequence). V was trimmed by 6 bases and J by 6 bases, leaving 17 bases between them. The CDR3 loop spans 14 amino acids. DNA of the CDR3: TGTGCCAGCAGGTCGATGGGGAACAGGGATGGCTACACCTTC. Protein sequence: CASRSMGNRDGYTF.

The chain employs TRBV29-1 and TRBJ2-2; D gene ambiguous. V was clipped by 6 bases and J by 3 bases, with 8 bases between them. Germline loops: CDR1 SQVTM, CDR2 ANQGSEA. CDR3 size: 12 residues. The CDR3 nucleotides read TGCAGCGTGCAAAGGGACACCGGGGAGCTGTTTTTT. This translates into CSVQRDTGELFF.

The chain combines TRBV2 with TRBJ2-5; D is undetermined. The V end was cut by 3 bases, the J end by 2 bases, with 7 bases between. Germline V gene lookup returns CDR1 SNHLY and CDR2 FYNNEI. This CDR3 has 13 residues. CDR3 sequence (DNA): TGTGCCAGCAGTGAGTATAGACAAGAGACCCAGTACTTC. This gives the protein CASSEYRQETQYF.

There are a few counts of this clone. The chain has TRBV18 and TRBJ2-1; no definite D call. The CDR3 consists of 11 residues. Germline assignment: CDR1 KGHSH and CDR2 LQKENI. The V and J ends lost 3 bases and 12 bases respectively, with 9 bases between them. This CDR3 is CASSPNMWQFF. The CDR3 coding sequence is TGTGCCAGCTCACCCAATATGTGGCAGTTCTTC. The full variable domain, with the rest looked up from reference TRBV18 and TRBJ2-1, is NAGVMQNPRHLVRRRGQEARLRCSPMKGHSHVYWYRQLPEEGLKFMVYLQKENIIDESGMPKERFSAEFPKEGPSILRIQQVVRGDSAAYFCASSPNMWQFFGPGTRLTVL.

The V gene is TRBV7-7, the J gene TRBJ1-1; D is perhaps TRBD1 (5 bases). Germline values: CDR1 SSHAT, CDR2 FNYEAQ (reference sequence). The CDR3 length is 12 residues. Deletions cut 7 bases from V and 11 bases from J, with 17 bases between. This CDR3 reads CASTTPRQGAFF. DNA for the CDR3: TGTGCCAGCACTACCCCCCGGCAGGGTGCTTTCTTT.

The J gene is TRBJ2-7, the V gene TRBV4-3, with 7 positions matching TRBD1. Germline V gives CDR1 LGHNA, CDR2 YSLEER. The CDR3 covers 14 residues. Germline trimming cut 0 bases from V and 4 bases from J; bases unmatched to any gene: 3. CDR3 residues: CASSQEGRGYEQYF. The CDR3 DNA follows: TGCGCCAGCAGCCAAGAAGGCAGGGGGTACGAGCAGTACTTC.

The chain carries TRBV5-4 and TRBJ2-7; D gene uncertain. The germline V gene encodes CDR1 SGHNT and CDR2 YYREEE (reference sequence). This CDR3 contains 13 residues. V lost 1 base and J lost 2, with 7 bases in between. CDR3 amino acids: CASSLFGTYEQYF. CDR3 bases: TGTGCCAGCAGCTTGTTTGGCACCTACGAGCAGTACTTC.